This TCR beta chain emerged from a study of T-cell reconstitution after alpha-beta-depleted transplantation in children. TCRbeta library construction was performed incorporating unique molecular identifiers. MiXCR, run by TCRdb on the PCR reads, gives a single entry per CDR3 protein. The sample holds hundreds of thousands of distinct CDR3 sequences; approximately 10% are singletons and the top ten take 4%. In this sample, this clonotype turned up many times. Looked up from germline, CDR1 is MNHEY and CDR2 is SVGEGT. This CDR3 has 14 amino acids. V shed 4 bases and J 2 bases; nucleotides not matched to a gene: 5.

The source of this sequence is a human donor who donated a stem cell graft to a child with acute myeloid leukemia. This rearrangement joins TRBV6-2 or TRBV6-3 to TRBJ2-7; TRBD2 matches 7 bases. Sequenced material: PBMCs from the stem cell graft donor, taken from the stem cell graft. In DNA, the CDR3 is TGTGCCAGCAGTTCCCTAGCGGCTCCCTACGAGCAGTACTTC. This sequence encodes CASSSLAAPYEQYF.